This TCR beta chain was identified during a study of PD-1 blockade in classical Hodgkin lymphoma. Time point specified: cycle 4 day 1 (C4D1), after about 6 weeks of nivolumab. In every patient, relapse followed autologous stem cell transplantation, while exposure to brentuximab vedotin differed. Produced via immunoSEQ multiplex PCR; TCRdb's table is partial and in-frame only. The top ten clones hold around 2% of a sample with 75,000 to 100,000 clones, roughly 91% of them seen once. Trimming took off 2 bases at V and 2 bases at J, with 12 bases between the two ends. This CDR3 has 16 amino acids. The germline gives CDR1 MNHEY, CDR2 SVGAGI.

The J gene is TRBJ1-4, the V gene TRBV6-5; D is unresolved. The receptor was derived from a human donor with classical Hodgkin lymphoma. Sequences were derived from peripheral blood mononuclear cells (PBMCs), sampled before the fourth cycle of nivolumab. CDR3 sequence reads: CASSYGPPVTNEKLFF. DNA of the CDR3: TGTGCCAGCAGTTACGGACCCCCGGTCACTAATGAAAAACTGTTTTTT.